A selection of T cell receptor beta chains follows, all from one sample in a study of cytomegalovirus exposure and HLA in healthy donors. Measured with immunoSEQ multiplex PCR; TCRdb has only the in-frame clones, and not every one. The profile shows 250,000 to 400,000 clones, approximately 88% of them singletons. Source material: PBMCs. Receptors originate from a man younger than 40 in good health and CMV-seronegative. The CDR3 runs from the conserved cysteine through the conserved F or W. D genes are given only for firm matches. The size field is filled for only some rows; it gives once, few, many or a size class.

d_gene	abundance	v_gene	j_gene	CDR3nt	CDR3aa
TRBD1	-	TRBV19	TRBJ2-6	TGTGCCAGCAAATTCACAGGGGAATCTGGGGCCAACGTCCTGACTTTC	CASKFTGESGANVLTF
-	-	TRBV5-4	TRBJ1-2	TGTGCCAGCAGCTTGGGCGAGGGTCTTAGCTATGGCTACACCTTC	CASSLGEGLSYGYTF
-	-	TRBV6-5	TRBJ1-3	TGTGCCAGCAGGACAGGTCTGTCTGGAAACACCATATATTTT	CASRTGLSGNTIYF
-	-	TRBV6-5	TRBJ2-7	TGTGCCAGCCGAAACAGCTACGAGCAGTACTTC	CASRNSYEQYF
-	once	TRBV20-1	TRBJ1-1	TGCAGACCTGAGGGAAACACTGAAGCTTTCTTT	CRPEGNTEAFF
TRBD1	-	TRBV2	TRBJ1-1	TGTGCCAGCAGGAAGGGACAGGGGGCTGGCAGGAACACTGAAGCTTTCTTT	CASRKGQGAGRNTEAFF
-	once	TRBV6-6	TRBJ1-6	TGTGCCAGCAGTTACCGTCCAGGGGTTGACGGTTCACCCCTCCACTTT	CASSYRPGVDGSPLHF
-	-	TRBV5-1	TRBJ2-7	TGCGCCAGCAGCTTCATAGCCGGGACTTACTACGAGCAGTACTTC	CASSFIAGTYYEQYF
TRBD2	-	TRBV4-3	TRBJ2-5	TGCGCCAGCAGCCAGGGATGGGCGGGGGGTGGCGAGACCCAGTACTTC	CASSQGWAGGGETQYF
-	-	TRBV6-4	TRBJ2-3	TGTGCCAGCAGCCTAGCTGGTGGTCCAGATACGCAGTATTTT	CASSLAGGPDTQYF
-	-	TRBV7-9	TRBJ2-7	TGTGCCAGCAGCGCAGGATCCGGGAGGTACTTC	CASSAGSGRYF
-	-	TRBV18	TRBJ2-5	TGTGCCAGCTCACGTTTAACAAACATCCAAGAGACCCAGTACTTC	CASSRLTNIQETQYF
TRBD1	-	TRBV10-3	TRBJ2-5	TGTGCCATCTCGACAGGGAAAGAGACCCAGTACTTC	CAISTGKETQYF
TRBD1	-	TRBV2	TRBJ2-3	TGTGCCAGCAGTCTGGGACAGGGGGCAGATACGCAGTATTTT	CASSLGQGADTQYF
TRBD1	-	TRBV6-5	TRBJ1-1	TGTGCCAGCAGTTACTCGCCGCGACAGGGGAACACTGAAGCTTTCTTT	CASSYSPRQGNTEAFF
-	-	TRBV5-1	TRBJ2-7	TGCGCCAGCAGTTTTTTACGGGGGACCTCCTACGAGCAGTACTTC	CASSFLRGTSYEQYF